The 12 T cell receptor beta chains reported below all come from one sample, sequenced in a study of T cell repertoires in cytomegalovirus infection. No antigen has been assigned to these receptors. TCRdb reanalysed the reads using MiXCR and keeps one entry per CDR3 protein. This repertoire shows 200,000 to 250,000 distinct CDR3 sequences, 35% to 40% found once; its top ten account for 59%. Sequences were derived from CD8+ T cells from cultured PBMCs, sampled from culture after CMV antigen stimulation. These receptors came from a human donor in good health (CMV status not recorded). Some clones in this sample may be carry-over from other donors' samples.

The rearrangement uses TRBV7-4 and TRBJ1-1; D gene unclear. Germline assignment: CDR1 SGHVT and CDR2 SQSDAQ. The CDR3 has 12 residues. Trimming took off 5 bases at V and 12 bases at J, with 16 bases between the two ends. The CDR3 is CASSPQERETFF. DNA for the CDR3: TGTGCCAGCAGCCCCCAGGAGCGCGAAACTTTCTTT.

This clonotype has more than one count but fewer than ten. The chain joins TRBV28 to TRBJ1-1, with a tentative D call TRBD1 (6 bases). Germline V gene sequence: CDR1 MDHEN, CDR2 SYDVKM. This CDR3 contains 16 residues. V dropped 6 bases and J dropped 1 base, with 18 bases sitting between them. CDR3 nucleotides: TGTGCCAGCAGCCCCTGGGGTGGGGGGGCGAACACTGAAGCTTTCTTT. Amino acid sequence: CASSPWGGGANTEAFF. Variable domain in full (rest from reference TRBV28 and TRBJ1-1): DVKVTQSSRYLVKRTGEKVFLECVQDMDHENMFWYRQDPGLGLRLIYFSYDVKMKEKGDIPEGYSVSREKKERFSLILESASTNQTSMYLCASSPWGGGANTEAFFGQGTRLTVV.

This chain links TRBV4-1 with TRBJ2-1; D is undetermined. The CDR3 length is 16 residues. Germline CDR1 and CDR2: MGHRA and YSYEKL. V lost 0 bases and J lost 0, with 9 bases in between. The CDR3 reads CASSQEAGNSYNEQFF. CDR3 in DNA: TGCGCCAGCAGCCAAGAAGCCGGCAACTCCTACAATGAGCAGTTCTTC.

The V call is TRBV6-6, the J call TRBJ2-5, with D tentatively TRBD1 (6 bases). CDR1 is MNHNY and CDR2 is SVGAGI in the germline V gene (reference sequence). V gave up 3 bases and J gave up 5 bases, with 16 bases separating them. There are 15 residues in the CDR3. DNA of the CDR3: TGTGCCAGCAGTTATTTGGGGACACCGGAGGAGACCCAGTACTTC. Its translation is CASSYLGTPEETQYF.

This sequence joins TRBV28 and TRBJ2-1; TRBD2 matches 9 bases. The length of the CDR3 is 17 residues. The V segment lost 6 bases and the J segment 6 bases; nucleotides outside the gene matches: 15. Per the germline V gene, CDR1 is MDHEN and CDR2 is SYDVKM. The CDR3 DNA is TGTGCCAGCAGGGAACTGAGCGGGAGGACCTTTAGCAATGAGCAGTTCTTC. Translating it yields CASRELSGRTFSNEQFF.

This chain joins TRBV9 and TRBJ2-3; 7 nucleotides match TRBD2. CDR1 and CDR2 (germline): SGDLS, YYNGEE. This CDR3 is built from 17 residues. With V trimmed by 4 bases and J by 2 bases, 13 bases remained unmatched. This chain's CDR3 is CASSPRGEARLTDTQYF. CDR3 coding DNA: TGTGCCAGCAGCCCTCGGGGGGAAGCCCGTCTCACAGATACGCAGTATTTT. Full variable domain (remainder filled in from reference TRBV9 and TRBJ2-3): DSGVTQTPKHLITATGQRVTLRCSPRSGDLSVYWYQQSLDQGLQFLIQYYNGEERAKGNILERFSAQQFPDLHSELNLSSLELGDSALYFCASSPRGEARLTDTQYFGPGTRLTVL.

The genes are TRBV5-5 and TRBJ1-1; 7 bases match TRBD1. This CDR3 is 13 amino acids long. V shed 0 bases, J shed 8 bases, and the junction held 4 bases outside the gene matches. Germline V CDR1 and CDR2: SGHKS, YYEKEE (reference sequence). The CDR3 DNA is TGTGCCAGCAGCTTGGGTCAGGGGGGCGAAGCTTTCTTT. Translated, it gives CASSLGQGGEAFF.

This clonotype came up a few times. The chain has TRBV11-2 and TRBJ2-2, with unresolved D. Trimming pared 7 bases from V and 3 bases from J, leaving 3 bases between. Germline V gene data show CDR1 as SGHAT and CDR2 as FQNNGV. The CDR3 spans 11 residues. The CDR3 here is CASTYTGELFF. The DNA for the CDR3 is TGTGCCAGCACCTACACCGGGGAGCTGTTTTTT.

The CDR3 reads CASSRDGYNEQFF. CDR3 bases: TGCGCCAGCAGCAGGGACGGGTACAATGAGCAGTTCTTC. This rearrangement joins TRBV4-1 to TRBJ2-1, with D perhaps given as TRBD1 or TRBD2 (5 bases each). Trimming took 5 bases from V and 4 from J, leaving 9 bases between them. The CDR3 covers 13 residues. Germline CDR1 MGHRA, CDR2 YSYEKL.

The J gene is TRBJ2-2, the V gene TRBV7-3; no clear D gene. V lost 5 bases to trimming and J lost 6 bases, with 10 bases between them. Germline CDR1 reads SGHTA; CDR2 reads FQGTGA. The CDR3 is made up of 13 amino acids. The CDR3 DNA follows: TGTGCCAGCAGCCCCCTTGGCCCCGGGGAGCTGTTTTTT. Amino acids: CASSPLGPGELFF.

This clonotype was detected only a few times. The CDR3 DNA reads TGTGCCAGCAGCTTCCCCCGGGGGGGGGGCGACTATAATTCACCCCTCCACTTT. Encoded protein: CASSFPRGGGDYNSPLHF. This chain joins TRBV7-9 and TRBJ1-6; D might be TRBD1 (6 bases). Germline CDR1 and CDR2: SEHNR and FQNEAQ (reference sequence). The CDR3 length is 18 residues. V lost 3 bases to trimming and J lost 3 bases, with 18 bases between them.

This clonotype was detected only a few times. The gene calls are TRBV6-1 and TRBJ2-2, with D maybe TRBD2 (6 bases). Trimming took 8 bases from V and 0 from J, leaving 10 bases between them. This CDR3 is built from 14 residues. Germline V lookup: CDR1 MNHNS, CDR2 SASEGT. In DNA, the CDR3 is TGTGCCAGCGACGGGGGAACGAACACCGGGGAGCTGTTTTTT. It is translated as CASDGGTNTGELFF.